A single sample gave rise to the 25 T cell receptor beta chains below, sequenced in a study of T cells in Graves' hyperthyroidism and ophthalmopathy. Researchers amplified the TCR beta CDR3 regions from RNA transcripts. The HTBI set primed first-round TCR CDR3 RT-PCR. TCRdb passed the multiplex PCR reads through MiXCR, listing each CDR3 protein once. The top ten hold less than 50% of the sample, which has 100,000 to 140,000 distinct CDR3 sequences, 16% seen once. The source material was blood. Receptors were obtained from a woman aged 50 to 65 with Graves' hyperthyroidism.

The table lists this clonotype with many counts. The rearrangement joins TRBV28 to TRBJ2-1; D is unclear. CDR1 MDHEN and CDR2 SYDVKM come from the germline V gene. The CDR3 sequence is 15 residues long. The ends were cut back, 8 bases at V and 0 bases at J, with 14 bases in the middle. The CDR3 DNA reads TGTGCCAGCCTCCCTCAGGCACTCTCCTACAATGAGCAGTTCTTC. Its protein is CASLPQALSYNEQFF.

Ten or more counts support this clonotype. The rearrangement joins TRBV28 to TRBJ2-1, with D possibly matching TRBD2 (5 bases). Deletions cut 2 bases from V and 12 bases from J, with 11 bases between. The CDR3 contains 12 residues. The germline V gene encodes CDR1 MDHEN and CDR2 SYDVKM. The CDR3 DNA is TGTGCCAGCAGTTTACTAGCCCGTGGGCAGTTCTTC. Its translation: CASSLLARGQFF.

This clonotype showed up many times. The chain couples TRBV10-3 to TRBJ1-5; weak D call: TRBD1 (5 bases). Germline V lookup: CDR1 ENHRY, CDR2 SYGVKD. Trimming took off 0 bases at V and 2 bases at J, with 8 bases between the two ends. This CDR3 region has 15 residues. The CDR3 loop reads CAISESTVRNQPQHF. The CDR3 nucleotides are TGTGCCATCAGTGAGTCGACAGTGCGCAATCAGCCCCAGCATTTT.

In its sample, this clonotype was seen many times. The genes are TRBV11-2 and TRBJ1-6; D is ambiguous. The germline CDR1 and CDR2 sequences are SGHAT and FQNNGV. The CDR3 is made up of 14 amino acids. Trimming cost V 1 base and J 10 bases, with 11 bases left between them. CDR3 sequence (DNA): TGTGCCAGCAGCTTAGGAGAGTTAAGGTCACCCCTCCACTTT. The encoded protein is CASSLGELRSPLHF.

This clonotype was seen repeatedly, ten times or more. The chain is built from TRBV20-1 and TRBJ2-5; 10 bases line up with TRBD2. The CDR3 contains 14 residues. J lost 1 base, V lost 8 bases, and 7 bases had no gene match. Germline V gives CDR1 DFQATT, CDR2 SNEGSKA (reference sequence). The CDR3 sequence: CSPRTSGIQETQYF. The CDR3 DNA reads TGCAGTCCCCGGACTAGCGGTATCCAAGAGACCCAGTACTTC.

This clonotype was recorded many times. V and J are TRBV5-1 and TRBJ1-1; tentatively, D is TRBD1 (6 bases). The CDR3 spans 14 residues. Germline V gene sequence: CDR1 SGHRS, CDR2 YFSETQ. V dropped 3 bases and J dropped 3 bases, with 12 bases sitting between them. The CDR3 is CASSYGQLYTEAFF. DNA for the CDR3: TGCGCCAGCAGCTATGGACAGCTGTACACTGAAGCTTTCTTT. Full variable domain (rest looked up from reference TRBV5-1 and TRBJ1-1): KAGVTQTPRYLIKTRGQQVTLSCSPISGHRSVSWYQQTPGQGLQFLFEYFSETQRNKGNFPGRFSGRQFSNSRSEMNVSTLELGDSALYLCASSYGQLYTEAFFGQGTRLTVV.

This clonotype was recorded many times. The CDR3 DNA is TGTGCCAGCAGGCAAGAAGAGACCCAGTACTTC. Translated, it gives CASRQEETQYF. The gene calls are TRBV28 and TRBJ2-5; D unclear. Trimming shortened V by 6 bases and J by 3 bases, and 5 bases separated the two germline ends. The CDR3 has 11 residues. CDR1 is MDHEN and CDR2 is SYDVKM in the germline V gene. Full variable domain (rest looked up from reference TRBV28 and TRBJ2-5): DVKVTQSSRYLVKRTGEKVFLECVQDMDHENMFWYRQDPGLGLRLIYFSYDVKMKEKGDIPEGYSVSREKKERFSLILESASTNQTSMYLCASRQEETQYFGPGTRLLVL.

This rearrangement joins TRBV20-1 to TRBJ1-5; the D gene is possibly TRBD1 (5 bases). The CDR3 has 15 amino acids. The V and J ends lost 5 bases and 4 bases respectively, with 18 bases between them. Germline CDR1 DFQATT, CDR2 SNEGSKA (reference sequence). The CDR3 spells CSAAGSSRGNQPQHF. CDR3 nucleotides: TGCAGTGCTGCCGGGAGCAGTAGGGGAAATCAGCCCCAGCATTTT.

This clonotype showed up many times. The chain joins TRBV6-1 to TRBJ2-2; D gene uncertain. Per the germline V gene, CDR1 is MNHNS and CDR2 is SASEGT. Trimming cost V 3 bases and J 3 bases, with 5 bases left between them. This CDR3 is 13 amino acids long. The CDR3 loop reads CASSDQYTGELFF. The CDR3 DNA follows: TGTGCCAGCAGTGATCAATACACCGGGGAGCTGTTTTTT.

The table lists this clonotype with many counts. CDR3 region: CASSSRTEPQTQYF. CDR3 sequence (DNA): TGTGCCAGCAGTTCTCGGACAGAGCCGCAGACCCAGTACTTC. This chain connects TRBV28 to TRBJ2-5, with D tentatively TRBD1 (6 bases). CDR1 and CDR2 from the germline V gene are MDHEN and SYDVKM. The CDR3 has 14 amino acids. V lost 4 bases to trimming and J lost 6 bases, with 15 bases between them.

This clonotype occurred many times. The chain uses TRBV10-3 and TRBJ2-7, with D maybe TRBD2 (6 bases). The germline V and J ends were trimmed by 2 bases and 3 bases, with 8 bases remaining between them. Germline V gene data show CDR1 as ENHRY and CDR2 as SYGVKD. CDR3 length: 13 amino acids. The CDR3 sequence: CAISEERVYEQYV. In DNA form, the CDR3 reads TGTGCCATCAGTGAGGAGCGGGTCTACGAGCAGTACGTC.

This clonotype has ten or more counts. The J gene is TRBJ1-6, the V gene TRBV5-6; no definite D call. The germline gives CDR1 SGHDT, CDR2 YYEEEE. The CDR3 contains 12 residues. V shed 5 bases and J shed 7 bases, with 7 bases lying between them. The CDR3 sequence: CASSFENSPLHF. In nucleotides, the CDR3 is TGTGCCAGCAGTTTTGAAAATTCACCCCTCCACTTT.

This chain links TRBV3-1 with TRBJ1-1, with 10 bases fitting TRBD1. The ends lost 5 bases at V and 6 bases at J; junction bases unmatched: 6. The germline gives CDR1 LGHDT, CDR2 YNNKEL (reference sequence). The CDR3 consists of 14 residues. The CDR3 region has the DNA TGTGCCAGCAGCGCTGGACAGGGGGGTGCTGAAGCTTTCTTT. As protein: CASSAGQGGAEAFF.

This clonotype was seen at least ten times. The rearrangement links TRBV11-2 to TRBJ1-1; D gene uncertain. This CDR3 is built from 11 residues. V was cut by 6 bases and J by 7 bases, with 9 bases left in between. The V gene's germline CDR1 is SGHAT and CDR2 FQNNGV. The CDR3 sequence is CASRTLNEAFF. The DNA for the CDR3 is TGTGCCAGCAGGACCCTAAATGAAGCTTTCTTT.

This clonotype appeared once. This sequence joins TRBV6-1 and TRBJ2-7; TRBD1 matches 8 bases. The germline gives CDR1 MNHNS, CDR2 SASEGT. The CDR3 runs to 15 residues. V shed 3 bases, J shed 1 base, and the junction held 5 bases outside the gene matches. CDR3 DNA: TGTGCCAGCAGTGATCTCGGACAGGGATCCTACGAGCAGTACTTC. Its translation is CASSDLGQGSYEQYF.

This clonotype occurred many times. The chain carries TRBV5-1 and TRBJ2-1; 9 nucleotides line up with TRBD1. This CDR3 region has 16 residues. CDR1 is SGHRS, CDR2 YFSETQ, per germline. With V trimmed by 0 bases and J by 5 bases, 6 bases remained unmatched. In DNA form, the CDR3 reads TGCGCCAGCAGCTTGGGGGACAGGGTCTTGAACAATGAGCAGTTCTTC. It yields the protein CASSLGDRVLNNEQFF.

The rearrangement uses TRBV7-2 and TRBJ1-5; D is undetermined. Germline lookup yields CDR1 SGHTA and CDR2 FQGNSA. V lost 3 bases, J lost 1 base, and 4 bases lay in between. CDR3 length: 13 residues. This CDR3 is CASSFTSNQPQHF. The CDR3, as DNA: TGTGCCAGCAGCTTTACCAGCAATCAGCCCCAGCATTTT.

This chain uses TRBV7-3 with TRBJ2-1; unclear D gene. CDR3 length equals 16 residues. Per the germline V gene, CDR1 is SGHTA and CDR2 is FQGTGA. Trimming shortened V by 3 bases and J by 5 bases, and 17 bases separated the two germline ends. CDR3 bases: TGTGCCAGCAGCTTCCGACCGGGCAAGCCACACAATGAGCAGTTCTTC. Amino acid sequence: CASSFRPGKPHNEQFF.

This clonotype showed up many times. The V gene is TRBV12-5, the J gene TRBJ2-4, with 8 nucleotides matching TRBD1. The CDR3 covers 13 residues. Germline V CDR1 and CDR2: LGHNT, FRNRAP. V was pared by 7 bases and J by 7 bases, with 6 bases of the junction left unmatched. The CDR3 sequence: CASAERQGNIQYF. The CDR3 DNA reads TGTGCTAGTGCCGAAAGACAGGGGAACATTCAGTACTTC.

CDR3 nucleotides: TGTGCCAGCAGTCCAGGGACAGGGGGGACTAGACAGCAGTTCTTC. Protein product: CASSPGTGGTRQQFF. This chain connects TRBV12-3 or TRBV12-4 to TRBJ2-1; 11 nucleotides line up with TRBD1. The CDR3 length is 15 residues. Losses at the gene ends were 5 bases for V and 11 bases for J; bases not matched to a gene: 11.

This clonotype came up many times. The rearrangement links TRBV20-1 to TRBJ2-1; weak D call: TRBD2 (5 bases). This CDR3 comprises 15 residues. The germline gives CDR1 DFQATT, CDR2 SNEGSKA (reference sequence). Trimming stripped 3 bases from V and 0 bases from J, with 12 bases between. CDR3 protein: CSASWRVHSYNEQFF. In DNA form, the CDR3 reads TGCAGTGCTAGTTGGCGGGTCCACTCCTACAATGAGCAGTTCTTC.

This clonotype was found many times. A junction boundary mismatches the germline segment, possibly from a read error. V and J are TRBV19 and TRBJ2-2; 7 nucleotides agree with TRBD2. Germline-derived CDR1 and CDR2 are LNHDA and SQIVND (reference sequence). The CDR3 covers 13 residues. The CDR3 nucleotides are TGTGCCAGTAGTATAGATCCCACCGGGAGGATACTTTTT. This gives the protein CASSIDPTGRILF.

The gene calls are TRBV20-1 and TRBJ2-1; 15 bases line up with TRBD2. J was trimmed by 8 bases and V by 6 bases; bases with no gene match: 11. The CDR3 has 16 residues. CDR1 is DFQATT, CDR2 SNEGSKA, per germline (reference sequence). CDR3 DNA sequence: TGCAGTGCCCCCGGGACCGGGACTAGCGGGAGGTATGAGCAGTTCTTC. Its protein product is CSAPGTGTSGRYEQFF.

The table lists this clonotype with many counts. CDR3 residues: CASSQVGGTGELFF. CDR3 nucleotide sequence: TGCGCCAGCAGCCAAGTCGGGGGAACCGGGGAGCTGTTTTTT. The chain combines TRBV4-1 with TRBJ2-2; a possible D gene is TRBD2 (6 bases). Trimming took off 1 base at V and 5 bases at J, with 8 bases between the two ends. Looked up from germline, CDR1 is MGHRA and CDR2 is YSYEKL. The CDR3 spans 14 residues.

This clonotype was recorded many times. The chain recombines TRBV28 with TRBJ2-7, with 7 nucleotides matching TRBD2. Germline V gives CDR1 MDHEN, CDR2 SYDVKM. The V gene end was trimmed by 4 bases and the J gene end by 0 bases; junction bases not matched to a gene: 12. CDR3 size: 17 residues. CDR3 amino acids: CASSSRGGTKPSYEQYF. The CDR3, as DNA: TGTGCCAGCAGTTCCCGTGGGGGGACTAAACCCTCCTACGAGCAGTACTTC. The whole variable domain, remainder taken from reference TRBV28 and TRBJ2-7, is DVKVTQSSRYLVKRTGEKVFLECVQDMDHENMFWYRQDPGLGLRLIYFSYDVKMKEKGDIPEGYSVSREKKERFSLILESASTNQTSMYLCASSSRGGTKPSYEQYFGPGTRLTVT.